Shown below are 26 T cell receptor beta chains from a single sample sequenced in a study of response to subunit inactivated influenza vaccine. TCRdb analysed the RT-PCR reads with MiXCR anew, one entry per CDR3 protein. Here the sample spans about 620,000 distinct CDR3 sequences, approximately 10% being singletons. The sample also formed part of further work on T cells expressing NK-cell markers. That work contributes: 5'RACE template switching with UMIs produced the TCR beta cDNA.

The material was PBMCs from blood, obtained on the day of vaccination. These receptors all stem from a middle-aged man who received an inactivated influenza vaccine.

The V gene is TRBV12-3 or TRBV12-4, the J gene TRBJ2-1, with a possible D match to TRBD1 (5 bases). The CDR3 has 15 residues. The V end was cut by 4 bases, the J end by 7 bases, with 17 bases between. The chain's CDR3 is CASSYGAYPRNEQFF. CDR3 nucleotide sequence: TGTGCCAGCAGTTATGGGGCTTACCCCAGGAATGAGCAGTTCTTC.

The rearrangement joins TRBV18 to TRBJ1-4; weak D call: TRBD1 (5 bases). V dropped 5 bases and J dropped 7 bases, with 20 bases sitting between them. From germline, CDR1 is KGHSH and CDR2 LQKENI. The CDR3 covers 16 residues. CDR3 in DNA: TGTGCCAGCTCAACGGGAAGTACCCTAAGGGGTGAAAAACTGTTTTTT. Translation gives CASSTGSTLRGEKLFF.

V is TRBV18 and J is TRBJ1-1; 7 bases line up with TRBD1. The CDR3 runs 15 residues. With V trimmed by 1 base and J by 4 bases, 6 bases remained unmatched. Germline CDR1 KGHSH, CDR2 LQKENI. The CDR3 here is CASSPRDSRGTEAFF. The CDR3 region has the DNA TGTGCCAGCTCACCACGGGACAGCCGGGGCACTGAAGCTTTCTTT.

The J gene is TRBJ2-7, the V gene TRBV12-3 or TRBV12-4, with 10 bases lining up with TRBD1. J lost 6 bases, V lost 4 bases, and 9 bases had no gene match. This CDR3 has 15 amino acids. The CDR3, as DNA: TGTGCCAGCAGTTCACGGACAGGGGGATCCCTCGAGCAGTACTTC. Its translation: CASSSRTGGSLEQYF.

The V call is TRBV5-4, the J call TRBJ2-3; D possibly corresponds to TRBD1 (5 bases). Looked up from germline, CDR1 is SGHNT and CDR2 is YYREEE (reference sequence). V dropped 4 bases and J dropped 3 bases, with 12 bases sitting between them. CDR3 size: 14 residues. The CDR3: CASSDSLRTDTQYF. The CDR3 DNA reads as TGTGCCAGCAGCGACAGTTTGAGGACAGATACGCAGTATTTT.

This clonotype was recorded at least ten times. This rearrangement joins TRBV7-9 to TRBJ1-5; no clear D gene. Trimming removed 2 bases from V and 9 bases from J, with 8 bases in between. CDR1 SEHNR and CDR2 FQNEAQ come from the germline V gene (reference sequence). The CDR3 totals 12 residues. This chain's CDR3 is CASSLQRGPQHF. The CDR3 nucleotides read TGTGCCAGCAGCTTACAGCGGGGGCCCCAGCATTTT.

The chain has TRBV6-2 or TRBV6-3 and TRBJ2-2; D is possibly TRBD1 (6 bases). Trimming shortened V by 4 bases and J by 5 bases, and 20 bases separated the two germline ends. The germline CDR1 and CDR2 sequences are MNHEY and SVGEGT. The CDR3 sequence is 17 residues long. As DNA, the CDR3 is TGTGCCAGCAGTTGGGGCCCTCCCCATCAGGGGACCGGGGAGCTGTTTTTT. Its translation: CASSWGPPHQGTGELFF.

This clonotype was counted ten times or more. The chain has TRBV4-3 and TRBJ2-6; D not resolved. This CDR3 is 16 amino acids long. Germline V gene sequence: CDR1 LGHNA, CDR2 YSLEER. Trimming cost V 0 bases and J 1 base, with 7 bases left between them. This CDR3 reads CASSQDLVSGANVLTF. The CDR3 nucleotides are TGCGCCAGCAGCCAAGATCTGGTTTCTGGGGCCAACGTCCTGACTTTC.

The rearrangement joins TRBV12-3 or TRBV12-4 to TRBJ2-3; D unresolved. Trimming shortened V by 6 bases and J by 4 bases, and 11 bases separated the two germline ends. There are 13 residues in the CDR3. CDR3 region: CASRPRTSDTQYF. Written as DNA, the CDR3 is TGTGCCAGCAGGCCCAGGACGTCAGATACGCAGTATTTT.

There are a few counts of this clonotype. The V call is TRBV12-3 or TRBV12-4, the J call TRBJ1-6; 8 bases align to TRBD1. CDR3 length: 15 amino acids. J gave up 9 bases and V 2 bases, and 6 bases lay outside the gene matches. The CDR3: CASSLRGRGPSPLHF. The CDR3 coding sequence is TGTGCCAGCAGTTTAAGGGGCAGGGGGCCTTCACCCCTCCACTTT.

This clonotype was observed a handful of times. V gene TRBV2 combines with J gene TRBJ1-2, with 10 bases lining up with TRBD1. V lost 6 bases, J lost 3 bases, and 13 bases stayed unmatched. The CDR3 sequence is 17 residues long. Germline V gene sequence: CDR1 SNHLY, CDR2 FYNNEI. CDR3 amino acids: CASRARDRGVPDYGYTF. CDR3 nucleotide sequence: TGTGCCAGCAGGGCCCGGGACAGGGGTGTCCCTGACTATGGCTACACCTTC.

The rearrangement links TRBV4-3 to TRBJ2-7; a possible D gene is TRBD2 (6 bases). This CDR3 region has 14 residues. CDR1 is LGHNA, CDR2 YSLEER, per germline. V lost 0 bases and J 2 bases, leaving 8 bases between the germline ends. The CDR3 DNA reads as TGCGCCAGCAGCCAAGAGGCGGGAACCTACGAGCAGTACTTC. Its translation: CASSQEAGTYEQYF.

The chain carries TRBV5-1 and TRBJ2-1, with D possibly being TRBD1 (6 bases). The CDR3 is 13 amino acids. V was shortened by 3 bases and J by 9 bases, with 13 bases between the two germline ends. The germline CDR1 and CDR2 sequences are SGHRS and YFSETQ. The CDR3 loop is CASSWSQGSEQFF. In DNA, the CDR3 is TGCGCCAGCAGCTGGTCACAGGGAAGTGAGCAGTTCTTC.

The CDR3: CASSLRQTGELFF. The CDR3 bases are TGTGCCAGCAGTTTACGACAGACCGGGGAGCTGTTTTTT. The genes are TRBV12-3 or TRBV12-4 and TRBJ2-2, with D possibly matching TRBD1 (5 bases). The ends were cut back, 2 bases at V and 5 bases at J, with 6 bases in the middle. This CDR3 has 13 residues.

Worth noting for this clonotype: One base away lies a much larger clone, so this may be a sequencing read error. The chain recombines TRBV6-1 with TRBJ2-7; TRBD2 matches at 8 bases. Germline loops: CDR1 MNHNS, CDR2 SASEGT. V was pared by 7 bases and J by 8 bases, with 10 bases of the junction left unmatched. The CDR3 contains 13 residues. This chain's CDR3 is CASTSSGEHKQYF. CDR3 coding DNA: TGTGCCAGCACTAGTAGCGGGGAGCACAAGCAGTACTTC.

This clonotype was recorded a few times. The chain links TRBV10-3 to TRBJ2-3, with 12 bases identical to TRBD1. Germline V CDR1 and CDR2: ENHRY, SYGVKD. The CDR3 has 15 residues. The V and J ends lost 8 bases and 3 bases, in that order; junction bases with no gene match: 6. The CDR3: CAIGRDRGRTDTQYF. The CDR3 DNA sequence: TGTGCCATCGGTAGGGACAGGGGGCGAACAGATACGCAGTATTTT.

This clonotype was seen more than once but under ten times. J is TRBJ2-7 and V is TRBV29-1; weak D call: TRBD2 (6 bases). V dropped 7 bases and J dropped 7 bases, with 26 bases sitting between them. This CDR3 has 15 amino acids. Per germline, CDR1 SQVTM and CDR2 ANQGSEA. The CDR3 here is CSAATRLERDKEQYF. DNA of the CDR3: TGCAGCGCCGCAACGAGACTAGAAAGGGATAAAGAGCAGTACTTC.

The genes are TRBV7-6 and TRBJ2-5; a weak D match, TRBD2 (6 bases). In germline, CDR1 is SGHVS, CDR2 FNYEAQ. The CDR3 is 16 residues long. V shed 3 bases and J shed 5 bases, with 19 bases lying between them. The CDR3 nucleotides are TGTGCCAGCAGCTTCAGGGAGGTGAAGGGTAGGGAGACCCAGTACTTC. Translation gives CASSFREVKGRETQYF.

Written as DNA, the CDR3 is TGTGCCAGCAGTTACCCACGGGGTCCCAAATCCAATGAGCAGTTCTTC. Translating gives CASSYPRGPKSNEQFF. The rearrangement links TRBV6-5 to TRBJ2-1, with D tentatively TRBD2 (5 bases). Germline V gene data show CDR1 as MNHEY and CDR2 as SVGAGI. The V end lost 2 bases, the J end lost 6 bases, and 17 bases lay between the germline ends. The CDR3 totals 16 residues.

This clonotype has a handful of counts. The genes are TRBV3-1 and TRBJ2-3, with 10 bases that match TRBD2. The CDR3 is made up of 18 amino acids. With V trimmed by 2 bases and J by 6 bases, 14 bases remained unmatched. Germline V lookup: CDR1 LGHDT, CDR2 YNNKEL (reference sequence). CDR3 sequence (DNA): TGTGCCAGCAGCCAATCTTTAGCGGGGGGCGCCCGTGGGGATACGCAGTATTTT. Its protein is CASSQSLAGGARGDTQYF.

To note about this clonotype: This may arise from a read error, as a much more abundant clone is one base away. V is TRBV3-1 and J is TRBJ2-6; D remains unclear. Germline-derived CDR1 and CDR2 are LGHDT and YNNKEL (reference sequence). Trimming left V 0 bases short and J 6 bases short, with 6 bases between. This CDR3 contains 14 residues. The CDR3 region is CASSQDIAANVLTF. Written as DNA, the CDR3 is TGTGCCAGCAGCCAAGATATTGCGGCCAACGTCCTGACTTTC.

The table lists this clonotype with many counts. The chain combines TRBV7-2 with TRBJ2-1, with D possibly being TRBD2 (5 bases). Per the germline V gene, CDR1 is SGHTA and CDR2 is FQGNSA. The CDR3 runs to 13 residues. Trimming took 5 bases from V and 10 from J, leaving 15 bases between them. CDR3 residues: CASSVSSRNEQFF. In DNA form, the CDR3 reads TGTGCCAGCAGCGTATCTAGCCGAAACGAGCAGTTCTTC.

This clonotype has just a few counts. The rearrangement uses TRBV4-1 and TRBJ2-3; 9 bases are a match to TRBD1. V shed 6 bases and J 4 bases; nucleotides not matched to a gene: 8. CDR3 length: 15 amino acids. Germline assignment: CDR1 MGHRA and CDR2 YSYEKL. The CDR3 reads CASSDPGQGADTQYF. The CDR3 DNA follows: TGCGCCAGCAGTGATCCGGGACAGGGCGCAGATACGCAGTATTTT.

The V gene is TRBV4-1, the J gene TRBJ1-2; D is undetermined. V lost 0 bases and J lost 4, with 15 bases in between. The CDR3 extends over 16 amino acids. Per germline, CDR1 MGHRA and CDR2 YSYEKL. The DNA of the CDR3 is TGCGCCAGCAGCCAAGAAGCAGCGGCGAGGAGCTATGGCTACACCTTC. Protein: CASSQEAAARSYGYTF.

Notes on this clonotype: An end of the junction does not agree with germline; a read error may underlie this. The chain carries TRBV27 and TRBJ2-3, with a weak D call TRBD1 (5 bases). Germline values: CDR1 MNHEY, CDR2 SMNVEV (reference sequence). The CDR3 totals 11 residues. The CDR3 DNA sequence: TGTGCCAGCGAAACCACAGGTACGCAGTATTTT. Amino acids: CASETTGTQYF.

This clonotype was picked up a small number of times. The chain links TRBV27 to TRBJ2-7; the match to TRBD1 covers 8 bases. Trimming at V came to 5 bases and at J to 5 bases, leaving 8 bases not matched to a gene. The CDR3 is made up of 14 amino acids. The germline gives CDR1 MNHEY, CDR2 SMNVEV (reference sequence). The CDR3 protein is CASSARQGFNEQYF. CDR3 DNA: TGTGCCAGCAGTGCCCGACAGGGGTTCAACGAGCAGTACTTC.